This TCR beta chain was captured in a study of shared clonotypes between healthy human individuals. Germline-derived CDR1 and CDR2 are SGHNT and YENEEA. The V and J ends lost 5 bases and 4 bases respectively, with 17 bases between them. This CDR3 has 16 amino acids. TCRdb's copy holds only in-frame clones and misses some; the assay was immunoSEQ multiplex PCR. The sample records over 850,000 clones, around 78% being singletons. The chain has TRBV11-3 and TRBJ2-2; D may match TRBD1 or TRBD2 (6 bases each). The sample comprised memory CD4+ T cells from PBMCs. Subset indicated: CD45RA-negative fraction. This TCR came from a man aged 18 to 35 in good health. Some clones in this sample may be carry-over from other donors' samples. The CDR3 spells CASSPRTKGGTGELFF. Written as DNA, the CDR3 is TGTGCCAGCAGCCCCCGGACTAAGGGGGGCACCGGGGAGCTGTTTTTT.